What follows is one TCR beta chain and its context. The repertoire was sequenced with immunoSEQ multiplex PCR; TCRdb's copy has only in-frame clones and lacks some. The sample has 200,000 to 250,000 clones, 70% to 90% seen once. The data were obtained in a study of blood T cell repertoires in COVID-19. Study-wide context: Researchers got acute and convalescent COVID-19 samples from the United States, Italy and Spain. Sample material is recorded as cDNA or gDNA derived from T cells, B-cell-depleted T cells, or PBMCs.

V lost 4 bases, J lost 5 bases, and 18 bases stayed unmatched. This CDR3 comprises 18 residues. From germline, CDR1 is MGHRA and CDR2 YSYEKL. Researchers sorted participants into cohorts using their self-reported clinical history. This TCR derives from a man aged 25 to 40 who had recovered from COVID-19. V gene TRBV4-1 combines with J gene TRBJ2-7; 9 bases align to TRBD1. The material sequenced was PBMCs or T cells enriched from blood (not recorded which). CDR3 nucleotide sequence: TGCGCCAGCAGCCTACGGGAAACAGGGGGCGGAACCCCCCACGAGCAGTACTTC. Protein sequence: CASSLRETGGGTPHEQYF.